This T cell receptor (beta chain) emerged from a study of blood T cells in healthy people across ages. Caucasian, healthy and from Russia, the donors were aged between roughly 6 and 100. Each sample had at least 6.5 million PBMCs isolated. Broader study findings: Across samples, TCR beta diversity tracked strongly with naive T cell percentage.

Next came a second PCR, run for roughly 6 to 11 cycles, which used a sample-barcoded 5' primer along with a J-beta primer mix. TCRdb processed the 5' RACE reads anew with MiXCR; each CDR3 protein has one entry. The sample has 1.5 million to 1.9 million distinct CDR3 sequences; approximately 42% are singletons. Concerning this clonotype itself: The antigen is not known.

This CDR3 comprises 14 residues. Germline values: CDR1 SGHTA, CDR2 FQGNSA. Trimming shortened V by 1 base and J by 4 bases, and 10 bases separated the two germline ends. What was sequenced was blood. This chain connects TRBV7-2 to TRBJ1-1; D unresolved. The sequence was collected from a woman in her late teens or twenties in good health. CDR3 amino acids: CASSLVPQVTEAFF. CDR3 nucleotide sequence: TGTGCCAGCAGCTTAGTCCCCCAGGTCACTGAAGCTTTCTTT. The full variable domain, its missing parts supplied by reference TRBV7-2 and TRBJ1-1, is GAGVSQSPSNKVTEKGKDVELRCDPISGHTALYWYRQSLGQGLEFLIYFQGNSAPDKSGLPSDRFSAERTGGSVSTLTIQRTQQEDSAVYLCASSLVPQVTEAFFGQGTRLTVV.